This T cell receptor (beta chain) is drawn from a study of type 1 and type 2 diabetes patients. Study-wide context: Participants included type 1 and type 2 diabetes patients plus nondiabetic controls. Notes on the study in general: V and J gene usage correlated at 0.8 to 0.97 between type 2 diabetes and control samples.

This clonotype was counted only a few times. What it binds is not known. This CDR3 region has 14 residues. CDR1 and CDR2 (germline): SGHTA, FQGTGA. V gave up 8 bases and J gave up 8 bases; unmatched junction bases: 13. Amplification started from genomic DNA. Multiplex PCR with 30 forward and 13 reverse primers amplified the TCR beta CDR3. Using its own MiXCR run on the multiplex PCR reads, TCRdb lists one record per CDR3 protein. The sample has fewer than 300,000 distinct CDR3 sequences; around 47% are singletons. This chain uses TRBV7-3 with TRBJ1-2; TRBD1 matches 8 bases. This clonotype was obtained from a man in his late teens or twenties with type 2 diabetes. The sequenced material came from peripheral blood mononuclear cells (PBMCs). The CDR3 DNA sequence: TGTGCCAGCGGCAGGGGGCATCCGAGAAGCGGCTACACCTTC. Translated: CASGRGHPRSGYTF.